Sequencing of this T cell receptor beta chain was carried out in a study of T cell responses to AZD1222 COVID-19 vaccine. The data were produced by immunoSEQ multiplex PCR, yet TCRdb's version contains in-frame clones alone and is incomplete. Among roughly 140,000 clones listed, more than 75% were seen once. CDR1 and CDR2 from the germline V gene are SGDLS and YYNGEE. V gave up 7 bases and J gave up 5 bases, with 3 bases separating them. The CDR3 is 9 amino acids. The sample here was peripheral blood, taken on day 0 of AZD1222 vaccination. The sequence was obtained from an adult in good health. The gene calls are TRBV9 and TRBJ2-5; D is unresolved. DNA of the CDR3: TGTGCCAGCTGGGAGACCCAGTACTTC. Translation gives CASWETQYF.